The rows below give T cell receptor beta chains drawn from one sample of a study of shared clonotypes between healthy human individuals. Sequenced by immunoSEQ multiplex PCR; TCRdb stores in-frame clones only, minus some. The sample records around 1 million clones, over 60% being singletons. The sample consisted of memory CD4+ T cells sorted from blood. These receptors all come from a young man in good health. Each CDR3 is given without its conserved first and last residue. Not all rows give a size; the values are once, few, many and, for expanded clones, a class.

TRBJ2-2,NA,TRBV30,AWRRGVTSAGELF
TRBJ1-1,few,TRBV18,ASSQGQGFEAF
TRBJ2-5,NA,TRBV7-6,ASSPGNVQETQY
TRBJ2-1,few,TRBV7-7,ASSLGLAYNEQF
TRBJ2-7,NA,TRBV11-3,ASSTNEQY
TRBJ2-6,once,TRBV11-2,ASSFRGSGANVLT
TRBJ2-5,NA,TRBV27,ASSSPGDHREPGQETQY
TRBJ2-2,NA,TRBV15,ATRPGQSPPNTGELF
TRBJ2-7,NA,TRBV7-8,ASSRPGLPYEQY
TRBJ2-5,once,TRBV12-5,ASGLGTGGQETQY
TRBJ1-1,NA,TRBV5-4,ASSLEQGNTEAF
TRBJ1-1,NA,TRBV4-1,ASSQHRQGDTEAF
TRBJ1-6,NA,TRBV7-9,ASSSDDQGNSPLH
TRBJ2-7,NA,TRBV29-1,SVEEGGYEQY
TRBJ1-6,NA,TRBV5-1,ASRKGTAVTRSYNSPLH
TRBJ1-4,NA,TRBV2,ASSPRARATNEKLF
TRBJ2-3,NA,TRBV2,ASRLGDTQY
TRBJ2-1,NA,TRBV7-9,ASSPDGSYNEQF
TRBJ2-1,few,TRBV2,ASRRTGASDEQF